The clone carrying this TCR beta chain was picked up a small number of times. Antigen unknown. Germline CDR1 SGHTA, CDR2 FQGNSA. This CDR3 contains 15 residues. V gave up 9 bases and J gave up 3 bases, with 21 bases separating them. TCRdb used MiXCR to reprocess the 5' RACE reads, holding one entry per CDR3 protein. Here the sample spans about half a million distinct CDR3 sequences, over 15% being singletons. This sample is drawn from a study of T-cell memory formation after mild COVID-19. At the level of the study: For the most part, TCR clusters were specific to one donor. Overall study findings and caveats: The authors did not confirm SARS-CoV-2 specificity of second-wave clones peaking day 37. Day 15 to 85 contracting clones showed balanced CD4/CD8; day 15 to 37 expanders favored CD4+. Some clones that responded turned up in pre-infection memory, which suggests that cross-reactive memory joined in.

The material sequenced was PBMCs or a T cell subset sorted from them (not recorded which). The chain joins TRBV7-2 to TRBJ2-7; D not certain. The clonotype originates from an adult woman who had mild COVID-19 (a few samples of this study predate the infection). Cell type and time point are not known. The CDR3 nucleotides are TGTGCCAGTAGGCCCGACTCATCGTTGATCTACGAGCAGTACTTC. It codes for CASRPDSSLIYEQYF.